The present entry profiles one T cell receptor (beta chain) with its context. CDR3 size: 19 residues. V lost 0 bases to trimming and J lost 4 bases, with 22 bases between them. Germline V gives CDR1 SGHRS, CDR2 YFSETQ. The data were obtained in a study of cytotoxic CD8 clonotypes in ibrutinib-treated CLL. Produced via immunoSEQ multiplex PCR; TCRdb's table is partial and in-frame only. The sample shows 60,000 or so clones, 57% of them seen only once. The sample was PBMCs, taken after 12 months of ibrutinib treatment. The source is a human donor with chronic lymphocytic leukemia. The rearrangement links TRBV5-1 to TRBJ1-4; no reliable D call. The CDR3 reads CASSLASSPPARINEKLFF. In nucleotides, the CDR3 is TGCGCCAGCAGCTTGGCCAGTTCTCCTCCCGCCCGAATTAATGAAAAACTGTTTTTT.